This T cell receptor (beta chain) was captured by sequencing in a study of blood T cell repertoires in COVID-19. Cohort assignment relied on participant-reported clinical history. Per the authors' pipeline: Estimates of nucleated cell counts were drawn from the amplification of reference gene primers. Method: immunoSEQ multiplex PCR; TCRdb's copy keeps in-frame clones and lacks some. That table gives V, J and clone size, and the DNA gave D and trimming. The repertoire holds a few hundred thousand clones, roughly 91% seen once, with 8% to 10% in the top ten. The specimen was PBMCs or T cells enriched from blood (not recorded which). The clonotype originates from a man aged 35 to 55 who had recovered from COVID-19.

CDR3 protein: CAWSGGNTSQFSTDTQYF. CDR3 nucleotides: TGTGCCTGGAGCGGCGGGAACACCTCCCAGTTTAGCACAGATACGCAGTATTTT. The chain uses TRBV30 and TRBJ2-3; weak D call: TRBD2 (6 bases). Trimming removed 3 bases from V and 0 bases from J, with 22 bases in between. CDR3 length: 18 residues. Germline lookup yields CDR1 GTSNPN and CDR2 SVGIG (reference sequence).